This TCR beta chain was obtained from a study of T cells in Graves' hyperthyroidism and ophthalmopathy. Absent ophthalmopathy progression within 18 months defined stable Graves' hyperthyroidism. CDR1 SNHLY and CDR2 FYNNEI come from the germline V gene. V shed 6 bases and J 4 bases; nucleotides not matched to a gene: 8. The CDR3 is 14 residues long. In its sample, this clonotype was seen once. Regions amplified from RNA transcripts were the TCR beta CDR3 regions. The primer set for the first-round RT-PCR of the TCR CDR3 was HTBI. TCRdb used MiXCR to reprocess the multiplex PCR reads, holding one entry per CDR3 protein. The sample holds 700,000 to 850,000 distinct CDR3 sequences; approximately 40% are singletons and the top ten take approximately 31%.

Sequencing was performed on blood. V gene TRBV2 combines with J gene TRBJ1-2, with 7 nucleotides matching TRBD1. This receptor was obtained from a woman aged 40-49 years with Graves' hyperthyroidism. The CDR3 bases are TGTGCCAGCAGGGATGACAGGGTTGGCTATGGCTACACCTTC. As protein: CASRDDRVGYGYTF.